The 16 T cell receptor beta chains presented below share a single source sample, sequenced in a study of molecular identifiers for immune sequencing clone quantification. TCRdb re-derived calls from the PCR reads in MiXCR, one entry per CDR3 protein. The repertoire holds about 630,000 distinct CDR3 sequences, with approximately 24% as singletons. Sequenced: naive CD8+ T cells from blood, with Jurkat cell RNA spiked in. Subset of the sample: FACS-sorted CD8+CD4-CCR7+CD45RA+ naive T cells. These receptors came from a human donor in good health. Some libraries in this study had Jurkat cell RNA spiked in.

This clonotype was picked up a small number of times. The chain employs TRBV6-5 and TRBJ2-7; 8 bases agree with TRBD1. V lost 0 bases and J lost 5; bases outside the gene matches: 3. CDR3 size: 14 residues. CDR1 and CDR2 (germline): MNHEY, SVGAGI. The chain's CDR3 is CASSYSAGGDEQYF. CDR3 nucleotide sequence: TGTGCCAGCAGTTACTCGGCAGGGGGCGACGAGCAGTACTTC.

Concerning this clonotype: A much larger clone differs from this one at a single base, so this may be a read error. J is TRBJ2-3 and V is TRBV6-5, with 8 nucleotides matching TRBD1. V dropped 2 bases and J dropped 4; count of bases not matched to a gene: 5. Germline V gene sequence: CDR1 MNHEY, CDR2 SVGAGI. The CDR3 is 15 residues long. CDR3 loop: CASSYTGQGSDTQYF. The DNA of the CDR3 is TGTGCCAGCAGTTACACTGGACAGGGCTCAGATACGCAGTATTTT.

This clonotype has just a few counts. This chain uses TRBV12-3 or TRBV12-4 with TRBJ2-1; 11 nucleotides agree with TRBD2. The ends lost 5 bases at V and 5 bases at J; junction bases unmatched: 8. The CDR3 is 16 residues long. The CDR3 sequence is CASSPRGTSGNNEQFF. The CDR3 region has the DNA TGTGCCAGCAGTCCCAGAGGGACTAGCGGTAACAATGAGCAGTTCTTC.

Only a few counts were recorded for this clonotype. This chain links TRBV27 with TRBJ2-2, with 11 bases matching TRBD2. Per the germline V gene, CDR1 is MNHEY and CDR2 is SMNVEV (reference sequence). Trimming at V came to 2 bases and at J to 8 bases, leaving 7 bases not matched to a gene. The CDR3 sequence is 16 residues long. The CDR3 region has the DNA TGTGCCAGCAGTTTACCCCTAGCGGGAGGTCCTGGGGAGCTGTTTTTT. Translating it yields CASSLPLAGGPGELFF.

This chain joins TRBV27 and TRBJ2-7, with 8 bases lining up with TRBD1. The length of the CDR3 is 18 residues. Germline V gene sequence: CDR1 MNHEY, CDR2 SMNVEV (reference sequence). Trimming at V came to 5 bases and at J to 0 bases, leaving 15 bases not matched to a gene. The CDR3 bases are TGTGCCAGCAGTCACTACGCTCCGGACAGGGACAGCTCCTACGAGCAGTACTTC. Translating gives CASSHYAPDRDSSYEQYF.

This clonotype was observed a handful of times. The V gene is TRBV7-9, the J gene TRBJ2-7, with 9 bases lining up with TRBD2. Per the germline V gene, CDR1 is SEHNR and CDR2 is FQNEAQ (reference sequence). V lost 5 bases to trimming and J lost 0 bases; unmatched junction nucleotides: 8. The CDR3 has 16 amino acids. The CDR3 coding sequence is TGTGCCAGCAGCCTTGTTAGCGGGAGAAACTCCTACGAGCAGTACTTC. This codes for CASSLVSGRNSYEQYF. The full variable domain, completed using reference TRBV7-9 and TRBJ2-7, is DTGVSQNPRHKITKRGQNVTFRCDPISEHNRLYWYRQTLGQGPEFLTYFQNEAQLEKSRLLSDRFSAERPKGSFSTLEIQRTEQGDSAMYLCASSLVSGRNSYEQYFGPGTRLTVT.

Comments on this clonotype: Given a much more abundant clone one base away, this may be a read error. The chain recombines TRBV27 with TRBJ1-1; 11 bases agree with TRBD1. Germline assignment: CDR1 MNHEY and CDR2 SMNVEV (reference sequence). The CDR3 sequence is 15 residues long. DNA for the CDR3: TGTGCCAGCAGCTCCGGGACAGGGGGTAACACTGCAGCTTTCTTT. Protein: CASSSGTGGNTAAFF.

Concerning this clonotype itself: The junction and the germline gene differ at one end; a read error may be behind it. The V gene is TRBV4-1, the J gene TRBJ1-6; tentative D call: TRBD1 (6 bases). The germline CDR1 and CDR2 sequences are MGHRA and YSYEKL. This CDR3 contains 12 residues. The CDR3 loop reads CASTTGNSPHHF. The DNA of the CDR3 is TGCGCCAGCACCACAGGGAATTCACCCCACCACTTT.

This clonotype was seen a handful of times. This chain links TRBV27 with TRBJ2-7; 12 nucleotides agree with TRBD1. The germline CDR1 and CDR2 sequences are MNHEY and SMNVEV (reference sequence). The CDR3 contains 15 residues. After removal of 4 bases from V and 5 bases from J, the junction contained 6 bases not matched to a gene. CDR3 loop: CASSSHRDRGHEQYF. In DNA, the CDR3 is TGTGCCAGCAGTTCCCACCGGGACAGGGGGCACGAGCAGTACTTC.

Many counts were recorded for this clonotype. The chain has TRBV4-3 and TRBJ2-1; no reliable D call. Germline-derived CDR1 and CDR2 are LGHNA and YSLEER. This CDR3 region has 14 residues. The germline V and J ends were trimmed by 0 bases and 9 bases, with 12 bases remaining between them. The CDR3 sequence: CASSQERFQGEQFF. CDR3 sequence (DNA): TGCGCCAGCAGCCAAGAGAGGTTCCAAGGTGAGCAGTTCTTC.

This clonotype was seen ten or more times. The V call is TRBV7-9, the J call TRBJ2-4; 11 nucleotides match TRBD1. V lost 8 bases and J lost 9; bases outside the gene matches: 6. Germline V gene lookup returns CDR1 SEHNR and CDR2 FQNEAQ (reference sequence). The length of the CDR3 is 13 residues. This chain's CDR3 is CASSGQGVPIQYF. The CDR3 bases are TGTGCCAGCTCGGGACAGGGGGTTCCCATTCAGTACTTC.

Points on this clonotype: This may be a read error: a much more frequent sequence differs by one nucleotide. This sequence joins TRBV29-1 and TRBJ2-7; 7 bases fit TRBD1. This CDR3 is 13 amino acids long. Germline values: CDR1 SQVTM, CDR2 ANQGSEA. The CDR3 loop is CSVRDRNSYERYF. The CDR3 nucleotides read TGCAGCGTCCGGGACAGAAATTCCTACGAGCGGTACTTC.

This clonotype was counted a few times. The chain couples TRBV10-3 to TRBJ1-1, with 8 bases identical to TRBD1. This CDR3 spans 15 amino acids. Trimming removed 2 bases from V and 4 bases from J; junction bases left unmatched: 6. Germline CDR1 ENHRY, CDR2 SYGVKD. The CDR3 reads CAISEDGQGATEAFF. As DNA, the CDR3 is TGTGCCATCAGTGAGGACGGTCAGGGGGCCACTGAAGCTTTCTTT.

This clonotype was observed a few times. V and J are TRBV5-1 and TRBJ1-2; the match to TRBD1 covers 11 bases. Germline V gives CDR1 SGHRS, CDR2 YFSETQ. Trimming cost V 5 bases and J 3 bases; bases outside gene matches: 6. The CDR3 spans 15 residues. The CDR3 sequence: CASRPGQGAYYGYTF. The CDR3 region has the DNA TGCGCCAGCAGGCCCGGACAGGGGGCGTACTATGGCTACACCTTC.

This chain uses TRBV19 with TRBJ2-7; D gene uncertain. Trimming removed 3 bases from V and 0 bases from J, with 9 bases in between. The CDR3 is 14 amino acids. The germline V gene encodes CDR1 LNHDA and CDR2 SQIVND (reference sequence). The CDR3 DNA is TGTGCCAGTAGTATGTCAGTGCCCTCCTACGAGCAGTACTTC. Amino acids: CASSMSVPSYEQYF.

Many counts were recorded for this clonotype. The CDR3 nucleotides read TGTGCCAGCAGCCCCGAATTGCCGCAGTATTTT. Protein product: CASSPELPQYF. The rearrangement joins TRBV7-9 to TRBJ2-3; no reliable D call. Trimming left V 5 bases short and J 10 bases short, with 10 bases between. CDR3 length: 11 residues. CDR1 and CDR2 (germline): SEHNR, FQNEAQ (reference sequence). Full variable domain (remainder filled in from reference TRBV7-9 and TRBJ2-3): DTGVSQNPRHKITKRGQNVTFRCDPISEHNRLYWYRQTLGQGPEFLTYFQNEAQLEKSRLLSDRFSAERPKGSFSTLEIQRTEQGDSAMYLCASSPELPQYFGPGTRLTVL.